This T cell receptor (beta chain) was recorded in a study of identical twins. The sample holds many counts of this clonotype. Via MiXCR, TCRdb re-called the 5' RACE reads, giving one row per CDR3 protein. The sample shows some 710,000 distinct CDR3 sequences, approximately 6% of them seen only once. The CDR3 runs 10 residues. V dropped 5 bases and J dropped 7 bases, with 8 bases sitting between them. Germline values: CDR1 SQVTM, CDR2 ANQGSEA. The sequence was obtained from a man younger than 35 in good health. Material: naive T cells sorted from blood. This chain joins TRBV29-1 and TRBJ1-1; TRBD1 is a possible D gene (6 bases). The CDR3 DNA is TGCAGCGTTCGGACAGATGAAGCTTTCTTT. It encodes CSVRTDEAFF.